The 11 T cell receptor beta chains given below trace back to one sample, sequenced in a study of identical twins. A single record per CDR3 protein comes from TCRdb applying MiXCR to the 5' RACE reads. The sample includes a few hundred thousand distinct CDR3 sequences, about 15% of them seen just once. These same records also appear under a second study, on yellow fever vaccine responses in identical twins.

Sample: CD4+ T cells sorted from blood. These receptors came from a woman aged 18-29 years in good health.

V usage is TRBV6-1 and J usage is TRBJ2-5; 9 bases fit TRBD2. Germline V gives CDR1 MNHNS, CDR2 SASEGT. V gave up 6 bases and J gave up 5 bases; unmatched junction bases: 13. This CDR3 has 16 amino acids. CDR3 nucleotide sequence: TGTGCCAGCAGGAAAAGACTAGCGGAGACGACGGAGACCCAGTACTTC. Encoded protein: CASRKRLAETTETQYF.

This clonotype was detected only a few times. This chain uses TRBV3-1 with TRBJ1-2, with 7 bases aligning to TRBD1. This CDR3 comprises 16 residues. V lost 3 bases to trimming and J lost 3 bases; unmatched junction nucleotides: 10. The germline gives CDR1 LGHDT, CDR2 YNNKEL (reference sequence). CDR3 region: CASSQLGDRDDYGYTF. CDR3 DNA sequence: TGTGCCAGCAGCCAGTTGGGAGACAGGGACGACTATGGCTACACCTTC. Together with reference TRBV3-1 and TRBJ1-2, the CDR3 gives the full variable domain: DTAVSQTPKYLVTQMGNDKSIKCEQNLGHDTMYWYKQDSKKFLKIMFSYNNKELIINETVPNRFSPKSPDKAHLNLHINSLELGDSAVYFCASSQLGDRDDYGYTFGSGTRLTVV.

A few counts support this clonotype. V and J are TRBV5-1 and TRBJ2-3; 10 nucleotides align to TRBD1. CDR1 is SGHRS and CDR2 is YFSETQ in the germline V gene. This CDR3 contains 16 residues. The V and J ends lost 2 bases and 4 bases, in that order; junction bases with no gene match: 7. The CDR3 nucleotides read TGCGCCAGCAGCTTAACCGGGACAGGGGTGGCAGATACGCAGTATTTT. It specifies CASSLTGTGVADTQYF. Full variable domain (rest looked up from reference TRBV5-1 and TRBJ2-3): KAGVTQTPRYLIKTRGQQVTLSCSPISGHRSVSWYQQTPGQGLQFLFEYFSETQRNKGNFPGRFSGRQFSNSRSEMNVSTLELGDSALYLCASSLTGTGVADTQYFGPGTRLTVL.

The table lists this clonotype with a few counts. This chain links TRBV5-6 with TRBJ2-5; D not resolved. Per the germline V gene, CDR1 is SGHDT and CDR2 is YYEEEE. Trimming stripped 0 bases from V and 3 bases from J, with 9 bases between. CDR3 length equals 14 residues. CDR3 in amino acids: CASSLVTTEETQYF. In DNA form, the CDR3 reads TGTGCCAGCAGCTTGGTGACAACCGAAGAGACCCAGTACTTC. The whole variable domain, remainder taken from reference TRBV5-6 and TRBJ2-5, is DAGVTQSPTHLIKTRGQQVTLRCSPKSGHDTVSWYQQALGQGPQFIFQYYEEEERQRGNFPDRFSGHQFPNYSSELNVNALLLGDSALYLCASSLVTTEETQYFGPGTRLLVL.

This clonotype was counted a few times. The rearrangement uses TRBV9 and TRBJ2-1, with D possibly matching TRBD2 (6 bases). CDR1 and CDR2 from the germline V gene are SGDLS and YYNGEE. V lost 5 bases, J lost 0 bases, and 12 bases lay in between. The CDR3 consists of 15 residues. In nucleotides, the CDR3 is TGTGCCAGCAGTGCTTTCGGGAGCTCCTACAATGAGCAGTTCTTC. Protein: CASSAFGSSYNEQFF.

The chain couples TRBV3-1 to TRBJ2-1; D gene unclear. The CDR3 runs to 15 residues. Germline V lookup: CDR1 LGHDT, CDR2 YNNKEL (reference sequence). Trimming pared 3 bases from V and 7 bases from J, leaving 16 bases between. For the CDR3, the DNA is TGTGCCAGCAGCCATGCGGAGACTTTGAGTAATGAGCAGTTCTTC. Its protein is CASSHAETLSNEQFF.

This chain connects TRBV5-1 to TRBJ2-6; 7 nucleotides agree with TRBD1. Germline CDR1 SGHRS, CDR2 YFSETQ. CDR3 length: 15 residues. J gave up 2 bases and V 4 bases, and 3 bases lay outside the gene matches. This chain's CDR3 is CASSKDRAGANVLTF. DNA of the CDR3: TGCGCCAGCAGCAAAGACAGGGCTGGGGCCAACGTCCTGACTTTC.

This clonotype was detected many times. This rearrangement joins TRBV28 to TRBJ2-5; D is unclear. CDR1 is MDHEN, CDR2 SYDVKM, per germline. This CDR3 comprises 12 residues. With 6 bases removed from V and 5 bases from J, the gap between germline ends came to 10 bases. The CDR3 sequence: CASSSPWETQYF. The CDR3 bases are TGTGCCAGCAGCTCGCCATGGGAGACCCAGTACTTC.

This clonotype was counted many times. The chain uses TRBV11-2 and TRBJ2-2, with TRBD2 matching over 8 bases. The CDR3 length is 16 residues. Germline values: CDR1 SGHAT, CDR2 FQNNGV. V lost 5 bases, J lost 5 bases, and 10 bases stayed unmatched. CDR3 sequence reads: CASSKLGLAGTGELFF. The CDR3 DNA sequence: TGTGCCAGCAGCAAATTAGGACTAGCAGGGACCGGGGAGCTGTTTTTT.

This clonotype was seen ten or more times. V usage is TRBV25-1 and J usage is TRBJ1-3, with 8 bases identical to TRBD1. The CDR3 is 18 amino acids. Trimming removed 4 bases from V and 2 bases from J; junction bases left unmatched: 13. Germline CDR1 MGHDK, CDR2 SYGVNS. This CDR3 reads CASSGGVRDRSPGNTIYF. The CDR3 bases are TGTGCCAGCAGTGGAGGGGTTCGGGACAGGTCCCCTGGAAACACCATATATTTT.

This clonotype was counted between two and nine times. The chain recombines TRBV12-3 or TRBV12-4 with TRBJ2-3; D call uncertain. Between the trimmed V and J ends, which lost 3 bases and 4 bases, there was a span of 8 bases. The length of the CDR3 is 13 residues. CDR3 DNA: TGTGCCAGCAGTTTTGGGGAATCAGATACGCAGTATTTT. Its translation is CASSFGESDTQYF.